These 10 T cell receptor beta chains were sequenced from one sample in a study of T cell responses to AZD1222 COVID-19 vaccine. Measured with immunoSEQ multiplex PCR; TCRdb has only the in-frame clones, and not every one. The profile shows around 140,000 clones, more than 85% of them singletons. Specimen: peripheral blood, collected 28 days after the second AZD1222 dose. The receptors shown here come from an adult who received the AZD1222 COVID-19 vaccine.

This clone was detected once. This chain joins TRBV12-3 or TRBV12-4 and TRBJ1-2; D is undetermined. V was trimmed by 5 bases and J by 2 bases, leaving 9 bases between them. This CDR3 comprises 13 residues. CDR3 sequence reads: CASSPTENYGYTF. In DNA, the CDR3 is TGTGCCAGCAGTCCAACGGAAAACTATGGCTACACCTTC.

This clone appeared once. The rearrangement joins TRBV19 to TRBJ2-5; 7 bases fit TRBD2. The V gene's germline CDR1 is LNHDA and CDR2 SQIVND (reference sequence). This CDR3 contains 13 residues. Trimming took 6 bases from V and 5 from J; bases not matched to a gene: 6. The CDR3 bases are TGTGCCAGTAGCGGGAGGCTCGGCGAGACCCAGTACTTC. Its translation: CASSGRLGETQYF.

This clone has only one observation. CDR3 coding DNA: TGTGCCAGCAGCCAAGTGCCACACGGCGGGGGCTACACCTTC. It encodes CASSQVPHGGGYTF. The chain joins TRBV3-1 (or the pseudogene TRBV3-2) to TRBJ1-2; unclear D gene. Germline V lookup: CDR1 LGHDT, CDR2 YNNKEL (reference sequence). This CDR3 spans 14 amino acids. V lost 1 base and J lost 8, with 14 bases in between.

This chain joins TRBV18 and TRBJ1-1; D uncertain. The CDR3 extends over 12 amino acids. Germline loops: CDR1 KGHSH, CDR2 LQKENI. V lost 4 bases and J 1 base, leaving 4 bases between the germline ends. The CDR3 DNA sequence: TGTGCCAGCTCACGGAGGAACACTGAAGCTTTCTTT. Encoded protein: CASSRRNTEAFF.

The V gene is TRBV25-1, the J gene TRBJ2-1, with D maybe TRBD1 (5 bases). V lost 5 bases, J lost 4 bases, and 9 bases lay in between. CDR1 MGHDK and CDR2 SYGVNS come from the germline V gene. CDR3 length equals 13 residues. This CDR3 is CASSRGSYNEQFF. The CDR3 nucleotides are TGTGCCAGCAGTAGGGGCAGTTACAATGAGCAGTTCTTC.

The chain employs TRBV2 and TRBJ1-6, with a weak D call TRBD1 (6 bases). This CDR3 is 14 amino acids long. With 6 bases removed from V and 5 bases from J, the gap between germline ends came to 11 bases. Germline CDR1 and CDR2: SNHLY and FYNNEI. In DNA form, the CDR3 reads TGTGCCAGCAGCGGGACACACGATAATTCACCCCTCCACTTT. Its translation is CASSGTHDNSPLHF.

V and J are TRBV25-1 and TRBJ2-1; perhaps TRBD2 as D (6 bases). Germline V gene data show CDR1 as MGHDK and CDR2 as SYGVNS. The CDR3 loop spans 11 amino acids. Trimming left V 8 bases short and J 9 bases short, with 11 bases between. CDR3 region: CASGLGGEQFF. CDR3 in DNA: TGTGCCAGCGGCTTGGGGGGTGAGCAGTTCTTC.

The chain recombines TRBV18 with TRBJ2-7; no definite D call. Between the trimmed V and J ends, which lost 2 bases and 2 bases, there was a span of 7 bases. The CDR3 totals 13 residues. CDR1 is KGHSH, CDR2 LQKENI, per germline. The CDR3 DNA is TGTGCCAGCTCACCAGGAGACACCTACGAGCAGTACGTC. The encoded protein is CASSPGDTYEQYV.

The chain is built from TRBV6-2 or TRBV6-3 and TRBJ1-1; D is perhaps TRBD1 (5 bases). The CDR3 length is 13 residues. The germline gives CDR1 MNHEY, CDR2 SVGEGT. V lost 4 bases and J 5 bases, leaving 11 bases between the germline ends. The CDR3 DNA follows: TGTGCCAGCAGTTCCCCCGGACAAACTGAAGCTTTCTTT. Translated: CASSSPGQTEAFF.

The gene calls are TRBV19 and TRBJ1-2; tentative D call: TRBD1 (6 bases). V lost 0 bases to trimming and J lost 4 bases, with 9 bases between them. The CDR3 runs to 14 residues. Per the germline V gene, CDR1 is LNHDA and CDR2 is SQIVND (reference sequence). CDR3 nucleotides: TGTGCCAGTAGTATAGAACAGGGAGGCTATGGCTACACCTTC. Its protein is CASSIEQGGYGYTF. Supplemented by reference TRBV19 and TRBJ1-2, the full variable domain reads DGGITQSPKYLFRKEGQNVTLSCEQNLNHDAMYWYRQDPGQGLRLIYYSQIVNDFQKGDIAEGYSVSREKKESFPLTVTSAQKNPTAFYLCASSIEQGGYGYTFGSGTRLTVV.